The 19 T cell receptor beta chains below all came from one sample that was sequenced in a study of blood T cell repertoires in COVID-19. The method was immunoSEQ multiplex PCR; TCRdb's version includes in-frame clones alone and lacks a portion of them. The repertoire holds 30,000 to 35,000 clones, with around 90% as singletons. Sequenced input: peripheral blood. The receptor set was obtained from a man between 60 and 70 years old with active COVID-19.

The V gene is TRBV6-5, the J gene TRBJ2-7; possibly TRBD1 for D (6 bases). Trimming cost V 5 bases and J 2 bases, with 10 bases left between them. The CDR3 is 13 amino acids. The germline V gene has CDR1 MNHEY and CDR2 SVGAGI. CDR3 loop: CASSPQGPYEQYF. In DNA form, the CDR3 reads TGTGCCAGCAGTCCACAGGGTCCCTACGAGCAGTACTTC.

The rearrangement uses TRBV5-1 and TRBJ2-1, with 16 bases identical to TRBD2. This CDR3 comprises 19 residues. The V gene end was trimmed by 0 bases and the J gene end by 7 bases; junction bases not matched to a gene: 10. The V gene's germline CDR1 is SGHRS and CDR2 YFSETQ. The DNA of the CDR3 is TGCGCCAGCAGCTTGGAGGAGGGGGGACTAGCGGGAGGGCGGAATGAGCAGTTCTTC. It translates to CASSLEEGGLAGGRNEQFF.

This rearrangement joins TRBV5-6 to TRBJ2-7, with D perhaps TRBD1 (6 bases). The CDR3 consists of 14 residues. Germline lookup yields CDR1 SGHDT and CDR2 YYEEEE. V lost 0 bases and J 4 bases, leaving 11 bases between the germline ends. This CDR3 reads CASSLGQALYEQYF. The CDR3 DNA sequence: TGTGCCAGCAGCTTGGGACAGGCTCTTTACGAGCAGTACTTC.

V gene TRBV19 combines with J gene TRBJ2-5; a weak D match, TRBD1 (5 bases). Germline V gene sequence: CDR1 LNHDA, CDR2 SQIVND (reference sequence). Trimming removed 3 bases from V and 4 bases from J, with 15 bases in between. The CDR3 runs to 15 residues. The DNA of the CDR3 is TGTGCCAGTAGTATGACGTTGGGGCCATCAGAGACCCAGTACTTC. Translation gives CASSMTLGPSETQYF.

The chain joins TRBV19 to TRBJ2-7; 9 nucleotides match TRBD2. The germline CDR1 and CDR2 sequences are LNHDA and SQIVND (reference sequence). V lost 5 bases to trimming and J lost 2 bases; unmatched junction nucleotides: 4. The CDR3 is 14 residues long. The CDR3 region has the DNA TGTGCCAGTAGTCGACTAGCGGATACCTACGAGCAGTACTTC. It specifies CASSRLADTYEQYF. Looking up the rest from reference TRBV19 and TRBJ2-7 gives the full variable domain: DGGITQSPKYLFRKEGQNVTLSCEQNLNHDAMYWYRQDPGQGLRLIYYSQIVNDFQKGDIAEGYSVSREKKESFPLTVTSAQKNPTAFYLCASSRLADTYEQYFGPGTRLTVT.

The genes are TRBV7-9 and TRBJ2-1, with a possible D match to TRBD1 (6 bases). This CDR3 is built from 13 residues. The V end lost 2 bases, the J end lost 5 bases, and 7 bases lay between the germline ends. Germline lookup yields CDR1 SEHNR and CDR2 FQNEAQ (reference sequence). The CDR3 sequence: CASSLRTDNEQFF. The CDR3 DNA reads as TGTGCCAGCAGCTTAAGGACAGACAATGAGCAGTTCTTC.

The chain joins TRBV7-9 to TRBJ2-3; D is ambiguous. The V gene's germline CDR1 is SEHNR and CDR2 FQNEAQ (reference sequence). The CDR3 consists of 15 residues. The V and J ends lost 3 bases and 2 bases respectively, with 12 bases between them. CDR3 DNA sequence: TGTGCCAGCAGCTTCAGTTTCCGTGACACAGATACGCAGTATTTT. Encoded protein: CASSFSFRDTDTQYF.

Here the CDR3 DNA reads TGCGCCAGCCGCCCCGCGGGACAGGGCTCCGGCGAGCAGTACTTC. It encodes CASRPAGQGSGEQYF. V usage is TRBV5-1 and J usage is TRBJ2-7; TRBD1 aligns across 9 bases. Germline V gives CDR1 SGHRS, CDR2 YFSETQ. This CDR3 is 15 amino acids long. V trimming: 7 bases; J trimming: 6 bases; junction bases outside the gene matches: 14.

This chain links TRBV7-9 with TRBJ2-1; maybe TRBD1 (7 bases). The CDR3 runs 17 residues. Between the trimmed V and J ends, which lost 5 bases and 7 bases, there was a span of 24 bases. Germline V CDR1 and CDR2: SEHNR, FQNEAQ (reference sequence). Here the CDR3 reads CASSPKGGTGAINEQFF. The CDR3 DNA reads TGTGCCAGCAGCCCGAAGGGGGGTACAGGGGCGATAAATGAGCAGTTCTTC. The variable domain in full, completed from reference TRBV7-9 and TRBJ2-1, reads DTGVSQNPRHKITKRGQNVTFRCDPISEHNRLYWYRQTLGQGPEFLTYFQNEAQLEKSRLLSDRFSAERPKGSFSTLEIQRTEQGDSAMYLCASSPKGGTGAINEQFFGPGTRLTVL.

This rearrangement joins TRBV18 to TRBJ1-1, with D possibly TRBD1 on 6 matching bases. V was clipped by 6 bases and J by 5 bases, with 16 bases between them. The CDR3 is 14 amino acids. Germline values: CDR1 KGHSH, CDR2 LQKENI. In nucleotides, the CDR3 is TGTGCCAGCTCCTCAGGGGCTGTGGAGACTGAAGCTTTCTTT. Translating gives CASSSGAVETEAFF.

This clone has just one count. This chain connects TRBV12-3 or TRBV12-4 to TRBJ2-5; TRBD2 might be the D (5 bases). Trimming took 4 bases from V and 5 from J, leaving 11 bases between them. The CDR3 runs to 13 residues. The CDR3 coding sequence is TGTGCCAGCAGTTCAACTAGTCTTGAGACCCAGTACTTC. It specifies CASSSTSLETQYF.

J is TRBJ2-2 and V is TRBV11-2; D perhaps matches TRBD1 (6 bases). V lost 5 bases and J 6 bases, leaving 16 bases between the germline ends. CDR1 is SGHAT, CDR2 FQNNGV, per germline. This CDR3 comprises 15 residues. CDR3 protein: CASSLPTGSAGELFF. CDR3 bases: TGTGCCAGCAGCCTTCCGACAGGCTCCGCCGGGGAGCTGTTTTTT.

Here the CDR3 reads CASSRDRGSSYNEQFF. The CDR3 region has the DNA TGTGCCAGCAGTCGGGACAGGGGGAGCTCCTACAATGAGCAGTTCTTC. The chain carries TRBV2 and TRBJ2-1, with TRBD1 identical over 11 bases. The CDR3 totals 16 residues. Germline CDR1 SNHLY, CDR2 FYNNEI. The J segment lost 0 bases and the V segment lost 5 bases, leaving 3 bases of the junction unmatched.

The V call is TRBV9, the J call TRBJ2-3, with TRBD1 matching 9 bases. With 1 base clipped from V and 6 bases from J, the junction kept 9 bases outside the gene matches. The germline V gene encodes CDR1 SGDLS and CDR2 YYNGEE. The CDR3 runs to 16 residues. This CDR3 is CASSVSDRGLRDTQYF. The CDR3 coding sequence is TGTGCCAGCAGCGTATCGGACAGGGGCCTTAGGGATACGCAGTATTTT.

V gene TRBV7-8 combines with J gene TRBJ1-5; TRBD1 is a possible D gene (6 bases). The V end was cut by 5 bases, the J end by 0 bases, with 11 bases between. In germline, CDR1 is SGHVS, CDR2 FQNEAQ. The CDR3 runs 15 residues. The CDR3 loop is CASSKDRYSNQPQHF. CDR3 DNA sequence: TGTGCCAGCAGCAAGGACAGATATAGCAATCAGCCCCAGCATTTT.

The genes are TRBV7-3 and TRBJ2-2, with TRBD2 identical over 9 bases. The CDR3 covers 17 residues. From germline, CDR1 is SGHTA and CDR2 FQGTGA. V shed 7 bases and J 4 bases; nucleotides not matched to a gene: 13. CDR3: CASTTYGSGGLTGELFF. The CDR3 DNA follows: TGTGCCAGCACCACCTACGGTAGCGGGGGTCTCACCGGGGAGCTGTTTTTT.

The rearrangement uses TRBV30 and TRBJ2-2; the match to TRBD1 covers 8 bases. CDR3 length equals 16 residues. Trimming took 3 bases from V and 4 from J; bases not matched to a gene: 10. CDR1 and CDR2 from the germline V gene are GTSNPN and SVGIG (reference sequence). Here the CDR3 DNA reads TGTGCCTGGAGACCCAAGGCAGGGGGCTTCACCGGGGAGCTGTTTTTT. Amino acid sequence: CAWRPKAGGFTGELFF.

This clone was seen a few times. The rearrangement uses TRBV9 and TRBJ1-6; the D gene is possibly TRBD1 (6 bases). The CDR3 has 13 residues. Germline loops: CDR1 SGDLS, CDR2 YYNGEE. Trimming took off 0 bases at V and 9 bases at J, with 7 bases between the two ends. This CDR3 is CASSVDRASPLHF. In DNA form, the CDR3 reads TGTGCCAGCAGCGTAGACAGGGCTTCACCCCTCCACTTT.

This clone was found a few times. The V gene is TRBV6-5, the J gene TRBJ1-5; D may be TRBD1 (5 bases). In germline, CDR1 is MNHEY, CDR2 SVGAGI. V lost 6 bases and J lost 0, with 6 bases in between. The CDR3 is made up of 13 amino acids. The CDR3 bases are TGTGCCAGCAGAAGGGGTAGCAATCAGCCCCAGCATTTT. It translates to CASRRGSNQPQHF.